What follows are 19 T cell receptor beta chains derived from one specimen sequenced in a study of blood T cells in healthy people across ages. Next came a second PCR, run for about 7 to 12 cycles, which used a sample-barcoded 5' primer along with a J-beta primer mix. TCRdb re-called the 5' RACE reads through MiXCR, storing one row per CDR3 protein. This table holds roughly 1,500,000 distinct CDR3 sequences, about 35% found once. The sequenced sample was blood. Receptors were obtained from a woman in her thirties in good health.

This clonotype was found a few times. V and J are TRBV27 and TRBJ2-1; the D is unclear. There are 13 residues in the CDR3. V was shortened by 8 bases and J by 3 bases, with 11 bases between the two germline ends. CDR1 and CDR2 from the germline V gene are MNHEY and SMNVEV (reference sequence). The CDR3 DNA reads as TGTGCCAGCGGAAGAGCACACTACAATGAGCAGTTCTTC. Its translation is CASGRAHYNEQFF.

The V call is TRBV3-1, the J call TRBJ2-6; possibly TRBD1 for D (5 bases). V was cut by 2 bases and J by 0 bases, with 14 bases left in between. CDR1 is LGHDT and CDR2 is YNNKEL in the germline V gene (reference sequence). The CDR3 consists of 18 residues. CDR3 in DNA: TGTGCCAGCAGCCAAATATTGGGTGGACACTCTGGGGCCAACGTCCTGACTTTC. This translates into CASSQILGGHSGANVLTF.

Points on this clonotype: The junction departs from germline at one end; a sequencing error may be responsible. The rearrangement joins TRBV12-3 or TRBV12-4 to TRBJ2-3; D perhaps matches TRBD1 (6 bases). The CDR3 contains 14 residues. The CDR3: CTSSPQGPGDTQYF. The CDR3, as DNA: TGTACCAGCAGCCCACAGGGTCCAGGGGATACGCAGTATTTT.

This clonotype was seen more than once but under ten times. The rearrangement uses TRBV10-3 and TRBJ2-7; 10 bases line up with TRBD2. V shed 11 bases, J shed 7 bases, and the junction held 17 bases outside the gene matches. This CDR3 is built from 15 residues. Germline V gene lookup returns CDR1 ENHRY and CDR2 SYGVKD. The CDR3 reads CAAASGASGSVEQYF. For the CDR3, the DNA is TGTGCCGCGGCCTCAGGCGCTAGCGGGAGTGTAGAGCAGTACTTC.

This clonotype was recorded a few times. The chain combines TRBV4-1 with TRBJ2-5; 12 nucleotides agree with TRBD2. Per germline, CDR1 MGHRA and CDR2 YSYEKL. Trimming removed 3 bases from V and 5 bases from J; junction bases left unmatched: 7. This CDR3 region has 16 residues. CDR3 sequence: CASSQHTSGGRETQYF. The CDR3 DNA sequence: TGCGCCAGCAGCCAGCACACTAGCGGGGGGCGGGAGACCCAGTACTTC.

This clonotype showed up just a few times. The V call is TRBV3-1, the J call TRBJ1-6, with D possibly matching TRBD1 (5 bases). CDR3 length: 14 amino acids. CDR1 is LGHDT and CDR2 is YNNKEL in the germline V gene (reference sequence). V gave up 0 bases and J gave up 11 bases, with 11 bases separating them. For the CDR3, the DNA is TGTGCCAGCAGCCAAGATTCGTCAGGGACACCCCTCCACTTT. Residues: CASSQDSSGTPLHF. The variable domain in full, completed from reference TRBV3-1 and TRBJ1-6, reads DTAVSQTPKYLVTQMGNDKSIKCEQNLGHDTMYWYKQDSKKFLKIMFSYNNKELIINETVPNRFSPKSPDKAHLNLHINSLELGDSAVYFCASSQDSSGTPLHFGNGTRLTVT.

This clonotype was detected a few times. The rearrangement links TRBV5-1 to TRBJ2-2; D possibly corresponds to TRBD1 (5 bases). The CDR3 covers 15 residues. The germline V and J ends were trimmed by 2 bases and 3 bases, with 11 bases remaining between them. Germline CDR1 is SGHRS and CDR2 is YFSETQ. Here the CDR3 reads CASSLGAGYTGELFF. The DNA of the CDR3 is TGCGCCAGCAGCTTAGGGGCAGGGTACACCGGGGAGCTGTTTTTT.

The DNA of the CDR3 is TGTGCCAGCAGTTTAGTGGGCCACTACGAGCAGTACTTC. Translation: CASSLVGHYEQYF. This chain connects TRBV27 to TRBJ2-7; no reliable D call. The germline gives CDR1 MNHEY, CDR2 SMNVEV (reference sequence). V lost 2 bases to trimming and J lost 3 bases, with 8 bases between them. This CDR3 is built from 13 residues.

The rearrangement links TRBV20-1 to TRBJ2-2; D gene ambiguous. The CDR3 has 14 residues. V was clipped by 0 bases and J by 3 bases, with 8 bases between them. Germline CDR1 and CDR2: DFQATT and SNEGSKA (reference sequence). The CDR3 region is CSARDNLDTGELFF. The CDR3 bases are TGCAGTGCTAGAGATAACCTCGACACCGGGGAGCTGTTTTTT.

This clonotype was seen a handful of times. The genes are TRBV7-9 and TRBJ2-7, with D unclear. Germline CDR1 reads SEHNR; CDR2 reads FQNEAQ (reference sequence). V was trimmed by 1 base and J by 12 bases, leaving 10 bases between them. The CDR3 extends over 11 amino acids. In nucleotides, the CDR3 is TGTGCCAGCAGCTTAGATGGTACGGGGTACTTC. Its translation: CASSLDGTGYF.

This chain uses TRBV12-3 or TRBV12-4 with TRBJ1-2; TRBD1 matches at 7 bases. Unmatched junction bases numbered 10, after V lost 7 bases and J lost 11 bases. This CDR3 contains 12 residues. CDR3 sequence (DNA): TGTGCCAGCACTGAATCGGGACAGACGTACACCTTC. This gives the protein CASTESGQTYTF.

This clonotype was picked up one time. It may be a read error: a sequence one base away is much more abundant. The rearrangement links TRBV10-3 to TRBJ2-7, with TRBD1 identical over 8 bases. The CDR3 is 14 residues long. In germline, CDR1 is ENHRY, CDR2 SYGVKD. CDR3 region: CAVSEDREVSEQYF. The CDR3, as DNA: TGTGCCGTCAGTGAGGACAGGGAGGTTAGCGAGCAGTACTTC.

The gene calls are TRBV6-2 or TRBV6-3 and TRBJ2-1; D remains ambiguous. Germline V lookup: CDR1 MNHEY, CDR2 SVGEGT. Trimming took off 2 bases at V and 10 bases at J, with 21 bases between the two ends. The CDR3 totals 16 residues. The CDR3 DNA reads as TGTGCCAGCAGTTACGCTGTGGAACGCCTTTCCTACGAGCAGTTCTTC. It specifies CASSYAVERLSYEQFF.

The table lists this clonotype with a count of one. The chain uses TRBV7-9 and TRBJ1-4, with TRBD1 matching over 7 bases. This CDR3 contains 14 residues. Trimming at V came to 6 bases and at J to 2 bases, leaving 3 bases not matched to a gene. Germline V gives CDR1 SEHNR, CDR2 FQNEAQ (reference sequence). In nucleotides, the CDR3 is TGTGCCAGCAGGGAGACAGGGACTAATGAAAAACTGTTTTTT. Translating it yields CASRETGTNEKLFF.

The J gene is TRBJ2-5, the V gene TRBV7-2, with D uncertain. The CDR3 spans 16 residues. The V end was cut by 1 base, the J end by 5 bases, with 17 bases between. Germline V CDR1 and CDR2: SGHTA, FQGNSA. The CDR3 coding sequence is TGTGCCAGCAGCTTAGGGGTCGCCCCCGCAACGGAGACCCAGTACTTC. Amino acid sequence: CASSLGVAPATETQYF.

This rearrangement joins TRBV11-2 to TRBJ2-5; 8 nucleotides line up with TRBD1. Germline-derived CDR1 and CDR2 are SGHAT and FQNNGV. J was trimmed by 6 bases and V by 4 bases; bases with no gene match: 10. This CDR3 region has 15 residues. The CDR3 loop reads CASSSMDRAPKTQYF. CDR3 in DNA: TGTGCCAGCAGCTCCATGGACAGGGCACCAAAGACCCAGTACTTC. Looking up the rest from reference TRBV11-2 and TRBJ2-5 gives the full variable domain: EAGVAQSPRYKIIEKRQSVAFWCNPISGHATLYWYQQILGQGPKLLIQFQNNGVVDDSQLPKDRFSAERLKGVDSTLKIQPAKLEDSAVYLCASSSMDRAPKTQYFGPGTRLLVL.

This chain links TRBV20-1 with TRBJ1-5; 7 nucleotides match TRBD1. The CDR3 loop spans 15 amino acids. Unmatched junction bases numbered 10, after V lost 6 bases and J lost 2 bases. Germline V gives CDR1 DFQATT, CDR2 SNEGSKA (reference sequence). The CDR3: CSATDRTVGNQPQHF. The CDR3 region has the DNA TGCAGTGCCACGGACAGGACTGTTGGCAATCAGCCCCAGCATTTT.

V is TRBV9 and J is TRBJ2-1, with D possibly matching TRBD2 (6 bases). CDR3 length: 17 residues. CDR1 and CDR2 from the germline V gene are SGDLS and YYNGEE. Trimming took off 3 bases at V and 1 base at J, with 17 bases between the two ends. In DNA form, the CDR3 reads TGTGCCAGCAGCGCTGACGCCTCGGGAGTATCCTACAATGAGCAGTTCTTC. It specifies CASSADASGVSYNEQFF.

A word on this clonotype: A much larger clone lies a single base off, so this may be a read error. The chain couples TRBV12-3 or TRBV12-4 to TRBJ2-4; 7 bases agree with TRBD2. Near its end, the DNA agrees better with TRBJ2-7, so the J call may be wrong. The CDR3 is 15 residues long. This chain's CDR3 is CASSSGSSGIYEQYF. Here the CDR3 DNA reads TGTGCCAGCAGTTCAGGATCAAGCGGGATTTACGAGCAGTACTTC.